Given below is one T cell receptor (beta chain) in context. Its antigen is currently unknown. Second doses at about 4 or about 12 weeks were pooled. The CDR3 runs to 16 residues. Trimming cost V 3 bases and J 9 bases; bases outside gene matches: 11. Per the germline V gene, CDR1 is ENHRY and CDR2 is SYGVKD. Method: immunoSEQ multiplex PCR; TCRdb's copy keeps in-frame clones and lacks some. This repertoire shows some 160,000 clones, approximately 91% found once; its top ten account for just under 2%. The sample is drawn from a study of T cell responses to AZD1222 COVID-19 vaccine. Points from the study as a whole: Only six people who got AZD1222 tested seropositive at baseline. In a largely white British group with more females than males, clonal diversity was possibly underestimated. Once two AZD1222 doses were given, Spike-specific TCR breadth and depth went up.

The TCR comes from an adult who received the AZD1222 COVID-19 vaccine. The sample here was peripheral blood, taken 28 days after the second AZD1222 dose. V gene TRBV10-3 combines with J gene TRBJ1-6; TRBD1 agrees at 7 bases. In DNA form, the CDR3 reads TGTGCCATCAGTGAACGTGCAGACAGGGCCCTTTCACCCCTCCACTTT. Protein sequence: CAISERADRALSPLHF.